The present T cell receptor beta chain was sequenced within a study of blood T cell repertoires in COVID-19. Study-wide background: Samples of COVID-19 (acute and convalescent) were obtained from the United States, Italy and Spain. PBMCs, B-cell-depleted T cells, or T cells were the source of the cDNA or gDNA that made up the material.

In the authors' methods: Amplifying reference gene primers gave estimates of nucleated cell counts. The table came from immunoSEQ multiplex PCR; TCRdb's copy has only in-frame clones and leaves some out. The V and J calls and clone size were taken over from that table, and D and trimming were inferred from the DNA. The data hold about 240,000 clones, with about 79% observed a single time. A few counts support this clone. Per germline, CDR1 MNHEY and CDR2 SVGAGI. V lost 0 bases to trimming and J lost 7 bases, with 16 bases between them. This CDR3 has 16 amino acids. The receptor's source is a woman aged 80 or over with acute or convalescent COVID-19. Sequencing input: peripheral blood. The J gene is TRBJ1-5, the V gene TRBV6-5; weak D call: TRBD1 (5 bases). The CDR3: CASSYSSVGGRQPQHF. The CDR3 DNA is TGTGCCAGCAGTTACTCGTCCGTGGGGGGGAGGCAGCCCCAGCATTTT.